A single sample gave rise to the 32 T cell receptor beta chains below, sequenced in a study of control samples from healthy donors and cancer patients. TCRdb keeps only in-frame clones here, not all; method: immunoSEQ multiplex PCR. The sample has over 150,000 clones, over 85% seen once. Material for sequencing was blood. The source of these receptors is a man between 40 and 49 years old in good health.

The CDR3 DNA follows: TGTGCCAGCAGTCCCGGGGCGGCTGGCGACTATGGCTACACCTTC. It specifies CASSPGAAGDYGYTF. This chain joins TRBV6-2 or TRBV6-3 and TRBJ1-2; D is possibly TRBD1 (5 bases). Germline assignment: CDR1 MNHEY and CDR2 SVGEGT. Between the trimmed V and J ends, which lost 5 bases and 3 bases, there was a span of 16 bases. The CDR3 sequence is 15 residues long.

V gene TRBV28 combines with J gene TRBJ1-2, with unresolved D. CDR1 is MDHEN, CDR2 SYDVKM, per germline. The CDR3 is 12 amino acids. V lost 5 bases and J lost 5, with 9 bases in between. The CDR3 region has the DNA TGTGCCAGCAGTCCGACTATATATGGCTACACCTTC. Encoded protein: CASSPTIYGYTF.

V and J are TRBV11-2 and TRBJ1-1; possibly TRBD1 for D (5 bases). Trimming removed 5 bases at V and 1 base at J, with 11 bases between. The CDR3 length is 14 residues. The germline gives CDR1 SGHAT, CDR2 FQNNGV. Written as DNA, the CDR3 is TGTGCCAGCAGCCCTTGGAGGGGGAACACTGAAGCTTTCTTT. Protein sequence: CASSPWRGNTEAFF. Full variable domain (remainder filled in from reference TRBV11-2 and TRBJ1-1): EAGVAQSPRYKIIEKRQSVAFWCNPISGHATLYWYQQILGQGPKLLIQFQNNGVVDDSQLPKDRFSAERLKGVDSTLKIQPAKLEDSAVYLCASSPWRGNTEAFFGQGTRLTVV.

The chain carries TRBV27 and TRBJ2-7, with D possibly called TRBD1 or TRBD2 (6 bases each). CDR3 length: 15 residues. The germline V gene encodes CDR1 MNHEY and CDR2 SMNVEV (reference sequence). Trimming removed 4 bases from V and 2 bases from J, with 15 bases in between. The CDR3 here is CASSWGARGTYEQYF. DNA of the CDR3: TGTGCCAGCAGTTGGGGGGCCCGGGGGACCTACGAGCAGTACTTC.

This chain connects TRBV19 to TRBJ1-1; 10 bases map to TRBD1. CDR1 LNHDA and CDR2 SQIVND come from the germline V gene (reference sequence). Trimming removed 4 bases from V and 5 bases from J; junction bases left unmatched: 1. This CDR3 is 13 amino acids long. CDR3 residues: CASSTDRGTEAFF. As DNA, the CDR3 is TGTGCCAGTAGTACGGACAGGGGGACTGAAGCTTTCTTT.

The rearrangement links TRBV28 to TRBJ2-3; 9 nucleotides match TRBD2. J lost 4 bases, V lost 8 bases, and 7 bases had no gene match. CDR1 MDHEN and CDR2 SYDVKM come from the germline V gene. The length of the CDR3 is 14 residues. CDR3 sequence: CASHSGGRADTQYF. The CDR3 DNA follows: TGTGCCAGCCACAGCGGGGGGCGAGCAGATACGCAGTATTTT.

The rearrangement links TRBV28 to TRBJ2-3, with D uncertain. Germline V gene data show CDR1 as MDHEN and CDR2 as SYDVKM. CDR3 size: 13 residues. Trimming cost V 5 bases and J 2 bases, with 8 bases left between them. The CDR3: CASSVRTTDTQYF. CDR3 sequence (DNA): TGTGCCAGCAGTGTAAGGACCACAGATACGCAGTATTTT. The full variable domain, with the rest looked up from reference TRBV28 and TRBJ2-3, is DVKVTQSSRYLVKRTGEKVFLECVQDMDHENMFWYRQDPGLGLRLIYFSYDVKMKEKGDIPEGYSVSREKKERFSLILESASTNQTSMYLCASSVRTTDTQYFGPGTRLTVL.

The chain couples TRBV5-1 to TRBJ2-7; possibly TRBD1 for D (6 bases). The CDR3 extends over 14 amino acids. Germline V gene lookup returns CDR1 SGHRS and CDR2 YFSETQ. The V and J ends lost 1 base and 4 bases respectively, with 12 bases between them. CDR3 in DNA: TGCGCCAGCAGCTTGACCGGGACACCTTACGAGCAGTACTTC. Translating it yields CASSLTGTPYEQYF.

The sample holds one count of this clone. This chain joins TRBV29-1 and TRBJ1-1; D gene uncertain. This CDR3 spans 12 amino acids. The V end was cut by 3 bases, the J end by 10 bases, with 15 bases between. In germline, CDR1 is SQVTM, CDR2 ANQGSEA. Written as DNA, the CDR3 is TGCAGCGTTGAGGACCGCCGGACGGGAGCTTTCTTT. It specifies CSVEDRRTGAFF. The full variable domain, its missing parts supplied by reference TRBV29-1 and TRBJ1-1, is SAVISQKPSRDICQRGTSLTIQCQVDSQVTMMFWYRQQPGQSLTLIATANQGSEATYESGFVIDKFPISRPNLTFSTLTVSNMSPEDSSIYLCSVEDRRTGAFFGQGTRLTVV.

Concerning this clone: Other DNA sequences within the sample encode an identical CDR3. The rearrangement uses TRBV6-2 or TRBV6-3 and TRBJ2-2; possible D gene TRBD2, 6 bases. Germline CDR1 and CDR2: MNHEY and SVGEGT. V was shortened by 0 bases and J by 3 bases, with 8 bases between the two germline ends. The CDR3 sequence is 15 residues long. The CDR3 spells CASSYSGGDTGELFF. In DNA, the CDR3 is TGTGCCAGCAGTTACTCGGGCGGGGACACCGGGGAGCTGTTTTTT.

This clone was detected once. Germline is not matched at one junction end, which may reflect a read error. The rearrangement uses TRBV24-1 and TRBJ2-2; the D gene is possibly TRBD1 (6 bases). Per germline, CDR1 KGHDR and CDR2 SFDVKD. CDR3 length: 15 residues. The CDR3 loop is CATSESGQNTGELFF. Here the CDR3 DNA reads TGTGCCACGAGTGAGTCGGGACAGAACACCGGGGAGCTGTTTTTT.

The rearrangement uses TRBV30 and TRBJ1-1; D remains ambiguous. The CDR3 runs 13 residues. Trimming shortened V by 3 bases and J by 5 bases, and 13 bases separated the two germline ends. Germline V lookup: CDR1 GTSNPN, CDR2 SVGIG (reference sequence). This CDR3 reads CAWSRKEGTEAFF. The CDR3 DNA follows: TGTGCCTGGAGCCGGAAGGAAGGGACTGAAGCTTTCTTT.

The chain is built from TRBV15 and TRBJ2-4, with 10 bases matching TRBD1. The CDR3 loop spans 16 amino acids. The V gene's germline CDR1 is LNHNV and CDR2 YYDKDF (reference sequence). The J segment lost 8 bases and the V segment lost 5 bases, leaving 12 bases of the junction unmatched. CDR3 bases: TGTGCCACCAGCGGGCGACAGGGGGCTGGGGGGGACATTCAGTACTTC. It encodes CATSGRQGAGGDIQYF. The full variable domain, completed using reference TRBV15 and TRBJ2-4, is DAMVIQNPRYQVTQFGKPVTLSCSQTLNHNVMYWYQQKSSQAPKLLFHYYDKDFNNEADTPDNFQSRRPNTSFCFLDIRSPGLGDTAMYLCATSGRQGAGGDIQYFGAGTRLSVL.

The V and J genes are TRBV24-1 and TRBJ2-1; D remains ambiguous. CDR1 and CDR2 from the germline V gene are KGHDR and SFDVKD. This CDR3 is 15 amino acids long. With 2 bases removed from V and 4 bases from J, the gap between germline ends came to 11 bases. CDR3 coding DNA: TGTGCCACCAGTGATTCAACGACGGCATACAATGAGCAGTTCTTC. Protein sequence: CATSDSTTAYNEQFF.

This chain uses TRBV27 with TRBJ1-6, with TRBD1 matching 7 bases. From germline, CDR1 is MNHEY and CDR2 SMNVEV (reference sequence). The ends lost 6 bases at V and 6 bases at J; junction bases unmatched: 8. The CDR3 covers 15 residues. CDR3 residues: CASSPGQPFNSPLHF. CDR3 nucleotide sequence: TGTGCCAGCAGCCCGGGACAGCCTTTTAATTCACCCCTCCACTTT.

The rearrangement uses TRBV7-9 and TRBJ2-3, with D perhaps TRBD2 (6 bases). There are 17 residues in the CDR3. Germline assignment: CDR1 SEHNR and CDR2 FQNEAQ (reference sequence). V lost 5 bases, J lost 0 bases, and 18 bases lay in between. This CDR3 reads CASSPAGSTTSTDTQYF. The CDR3 DNA is TGTGCCAGCAGCCCTGCGGGAAGCACCACTAGCACAGATACGCAGTATTTT.

In its sample, this clone was seen once. V and J are TRBV5-1 and TRBJ1-6; TRBD1 aligns across 10 bases. The germline V gene has CDR1 SGHRS and CDR2 YFSETQ. The CDR3 sequence is 16 residues long. The V segment lost 3 bases and the J segment 7 bases; nucleotides outside the gene matches: 7. The CDR3 loop is CASSSLPGQGNSPLHF. The CDR3 DNA is TGCGCCAGCAGCTCTCTCCCGGGACAGGGGAATTCACCCCTCCACTTT. The whole variable domain, remainder taken from reference TRBV5-1 and TRBJ1-6, is KAGVTQTPRYLIKTRGQQVTLSCSPISGHRSVSWYQQTPGQGLQFLFEYFSETQRNKGNFPGRFSGRQFSNSRSEMNVSTLELGDSALYLCASSSLPGQGNSPLHFGNGTRLTVT.

This chain uses TRBV5-8 with TRBJ1-2; 9 nucleotides agree with TRBD1. V dropped 1 base and J dropped 4; count of bases not matched to a gene: 2. The germline V gene has CDR1 SGHTS and CDR2 YDEGEE. This CDR3 spans 14 amino acids. The CDR3 region is CASSLRQGGYGYTF. CDR3 sequence (DNA): TGTGCCAGCAGCTTGCGACAGGGGGGCTATGGCTACACCTTC.

V usage is TRBV12-5 and J usage is TRBJ1-1, with D possibly TRBD1 on 5 matching bases. The CDR3 has 14 amino acids. Trimming cost V 1 base and J 3 bases, with 9 bases left between them. Germline CDR1 is LGHNT and CDR2 is FRNRAP. This chain's CDR3 is CASGLGEGDTEAFF. In nucleotides, the CDR3 is TGTGCTAGTGGTTTGGGTGAAGGGGACACTGAAGCTTTCTTT.

DNA for the CDR3: TGTGCCAGCACCTCCCCGGGACTGATGAACACTGAAGCTTTCTTT. Its translation: CASTSPGLMNTEAFF. The rearrangement uses TRBV28 and TRBJ1-1, with D possibly being TRBD1 (5 bases). The CDR3 length is 15 residues. In germline, CDR1 is MDHEN, CDR2 SYDVKM. V lost 7 bases and J 0 bases, leaving 15 bases between the germline ends.

The chain carries TRBV6-5 and TRBJ1-4; D call uncertain. This CDR3 region has 15 residues. V lost 0 bases and J lost 8, with 13 bases in between. The germline CDR1 and CDR2 sequences are MNHEY and SVGAGI. The DNA for the CDR3 is TGTGCCAGCAGTTACTCCGGGCAGATCGGGGAAAAACTGTTTTTT. This encodes CASSYSGQIGEKLFF.

As concerns this clone: Other DNA sequences in the sample encode the same CDR3. This chain connects TRBV6-5 to TRBJ1-1, with a tentative D call TRBD1 (5 bases). The CDR3 runs to 12 residues. Germline CDR1 and CDR2: MNHEY and SVGAGI. Between the trimmed V and J ends, which lost 5 bases and 3 bases, there was a span of 7 bases. The DNA for the CDR3 is TGTGCCAGCAGTCCAGGGTACACTGAAGCTTTCTTT. This translates into CASSPGYTEAFF.

CDR3 bases: TGCGCCAGCAGTTCCGCCGGGACATTTGCTGAAGCTTTCTTT. Its protein product is CASSSAGTFAEAFF. The rearrangement links TRBV5-1 to TRBJ1-1; D is perhaps TRBD1 (6 bases). The CDR3 is 14 residues long. The V end was cut by 5 bases, the J end by 6 bases, with 17 bases between. Germline CDR1 is SGHRS and CDR2 is YFSETQ.

In DNA form, the CDR3 reads TGTGCCAGCAGCCGTGGGACTAGCGGGAGCTACGAGCAGTACTTC. Its protein product is CASSRGTSGSYEQYF. The chain combines TRBV27 with TRBJ2-7, with TRBD2 matching 14 bases. There are 15 residues in the CDR3. Germline V gives CDR1 MNHEY, CDR2 SMNVEV (reference sequence). The V gene end was trimmed by 6 bases and the J gene end by 3 bases; junction bases not matched to a gene: 4.

This chain uses TRBV7-9 with TRBJ2-3; 9 bases map to TRBD2. V dropped 5 bases and J dropped 2; count of bases not matched to a gene: 5. Germline CDR1 and CDR2: SEHNR and FQNEAQ (reference sequence). This CDR3 is 15 amino acids long. CDR3 sequence reads: CASSPSGASTDTQYF. In nucleotides, the CDR3 is TGTGCCAGCAGCCCTAGCGGGGCTTCCACAGATACGCAGTATTTT. The variable domain in full, with the rest retrieved from reference TRBV7-9 and TRBJ2-3, is DTGVSQNPRHKITKRGQNVTFRCDPISEHNRLYWYRQTLGQGPEFLTYFQNEAQLEKSRLLSDRFSAERPKGSFSTLEIQRTEQGDSAMYLCASSPSGASTDTQYFGPGTRLTVL.

The J gene is TRBJ2-5, the V gene TRBV6-1; the D gene is possibly TRBD2 (6 bases). CDR1 MNHNS and CDR2 SASEGT come from the germline V gene. The CDR3 contains 15 residues. V was cut by 0 bases and J by 7 bases, with 15 bases left in between. CDR3 coding DNA: TGTGCCAGCAGTGAAGCGTATGGGGGGTCGTGGACCCAGTACTTC. The encoded protein is CASSEAYGGSWTQYF.

V is TRBV6-2 or TRBV6-3 and J is TRBJ1-1; D is ambiguous. Trimming left V 5 bases short and J 1 base short, with 11 bases between. The CDR3 length is 14 residues. Germline CDR1 MNHEY, CDR2 SVGEGT. The CDR3: CASSLVTGNTEAFF. CDR3 nucleotide sequence: TGTGCCAGCAGTCTCGTAACGGGGAACACTGAAGCTTTCTTT.

The gene calls are TRBV21-1 and TRBJ1-5. TRBV21-1 is a listed pseudogene. The CDR3 contains 15 residues. CDR3 in amino acids: CASGDMWRFNQPQHF. CDR3 DNA: TGTGCCAGCGGGGATATGTGGCGGTTCAATCAGCCCCAGCATTTT.

This clone came up once. The J gene is TRBJ1-4, the V gene TRBV18, with a weak D call TRBD1 (5 bases). Trimming took off 2 bases at V and 8 bases at J, with 12 bases between the two ends. Looked up from germline, CDR1 is KGHSH and CDR2 is LQKENI. The CDR3 totals 14 residues. In DNA, the CDR3 is TGTGCCAGCTCACCAGGGAAGGGGCGAGAAAAACTGTTTTTT. Its protein product is CASSPGKGREKLFF.

This clone was seen only once. The rearrangement joins TRBV3-1 (or the pseudogene TRBV3-2) to TRBJ1-1, with D possibly being TRBD1 (5 bases). The CDR3 runs 15 residues. Germline CDR1 reads LGHDT; CDR2 reads YNNKEL (reference sequence). The ends were cut back, 6 bases at V and 5 bases at J, with 19 bases in the middle. In DNA form, the CDR3 reads TGTGCCAGCAGGCAGGGCCAGGGACGTACGACTGAAGCTTTCTTT. As protein: CASRQGQGRTTEAFF.

This clone showed up just a few times. The V and J genes are TRBV14 and TRBJ2-4; the D gene is possibly TRBD2 (6 bases). The CDR3 runs to 16 residues. Trimming took off 1 base at V and 0 bases at J, with 10 bases between the two ends. CDR1 and CDR2 (germline): SGHDN, FVKESK. The chain's CDR3 is CASSQARGLAKNIQYF. The CDR3 DNA is TGTGCCAGCAGCCAAGCCCGGGGGTTAGCCAAAAACATTCAGTACTTC.

This clone was detected only once. V usage is TRBV30 and J usage is TRBJ2-3; 7 bases are shared with TRBD1. Germline loops: CDR1 GTSNPN, CDR2 SVGIG (reference sequence). The CDR3 length is 14 residues. The J segment lost 2 bases and the V segment lost 2 bases, leaving 4 bases of the junction unmatched. The CDR3 spells CAWSYGQATDTQYF. The CDR3, as DNA: TGTGCCTGGAGTTACGGACAGGCCACAGATACGCAGTATTTT.